This TCR beta chain was identified in a study of blood T cell repertoires in COVID-19. Study at large: T cells, B-cell-depleted T cells, or PBMCs supplied cDNA or gDNA.

Germline V gives CDR1 SGHTA, CDR2 FQGNSA. V lost 5 bases and J lost 1, with 8 bases in between. The CDR3 totals 14 residues. Repertoires were generated with immunoSEQ multiplex PCR, while TCRdb's copy carries only in-frame clones and drops some. The sample has approximately 90,000 clones; roughly 80% are singletons. This TCR derives from a man aged 55-75 years with acute or convalescent COVID-19. The gene calls are TRBV7-2 and TRBJ2-2, with D possibly matching TRBD1 (5 bases). Sequencing used peripheral blood. The CDR3 DNA reads as TGTGCCAGCAGCAAACAGGTGAACACCGGGGAGCTGTTTTTT. It yields the protein CASSKQVNTGELFF.